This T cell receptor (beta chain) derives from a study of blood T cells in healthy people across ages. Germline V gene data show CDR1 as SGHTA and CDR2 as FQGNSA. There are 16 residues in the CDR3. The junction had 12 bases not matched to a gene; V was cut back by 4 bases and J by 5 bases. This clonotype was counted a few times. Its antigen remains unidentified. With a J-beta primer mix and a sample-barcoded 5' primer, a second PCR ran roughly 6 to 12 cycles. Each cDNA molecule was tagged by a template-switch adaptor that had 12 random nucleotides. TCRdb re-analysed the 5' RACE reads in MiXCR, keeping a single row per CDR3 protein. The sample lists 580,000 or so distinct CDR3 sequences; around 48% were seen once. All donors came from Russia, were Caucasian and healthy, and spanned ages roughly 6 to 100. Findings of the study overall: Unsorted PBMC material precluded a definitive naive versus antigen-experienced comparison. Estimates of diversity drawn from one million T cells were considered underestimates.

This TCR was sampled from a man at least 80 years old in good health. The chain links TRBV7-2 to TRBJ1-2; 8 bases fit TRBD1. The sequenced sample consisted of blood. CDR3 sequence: CASSSRPGGEGYGYTF. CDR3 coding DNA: TGTGCCAGCAGCTCCCGCCCAGGGGGCGAGGGTTATGGCTACACCTTC.